The 2 T cell receptor beta chains reported below all come from one sample, sequenced in a study of breast tumors, draining lymph nodes, adjacent tissues. TCRdb processed the multiplex PCR reads anew with MiXCR; each CDR3 protein has one entry. The data show approximately 230,000 distinct CDR3 sequences, with nearly 35% seen just once and 3% to 4.5% held by the top ten. Axillary draining lymph nodes of breast cancer patients supplied the node samples. The sample was axillary lymph node tissue. The receptor set was obtained from a female donor with breast cancer. Some clones in this sample may be carry-over from other donors' samples.

Ten or more counts support this clonotype. CDR3 coding DNA: TGTGCCAGCAGCGTATCAGGGGCCGGGGAGCTGTTTTTT. Residues: CASSVSGAGELFF. The genes are TRBV9 and TRBJ2-2; tentatively, D is TRBD1 (6 bases). Trimming shortened V by 1 base and J by 6 bases, and 7 bases separated the two germline ends. In germline, CDR1 is SGDLS, CDR2 YYNGEE. The CDR3 is 13 residues long.

This clonotype was counted at least ten times. The chain combines TRBV12-3 or TRBV12-4 with TRBJ2-5; a weak D match, TRBD2 (6 bases). The CDR3 is 13 residues long. Trimming pared 3 bases from V and 7 bases from J, leaving 12 bases between. The CDR3 sequence is CASSFVGRGTQYF. CDR3 bases: TGTGCCAGCAGTTTTGTGGGGCGGGGGACCCAGTACTTC.